The next 9 T cell receptor beta chains were all read from a single sample in a study of tumor-infiltrating lymphocytes in localized non-small cell lung cancer. Data came from immunoSEQ multiplex PCR; TCRdb stores just in-frame clones and leaves some out. The repertoire includes roughly 12,000 clones, around 64% of them detected once, and 9.5% to 11% sits in the top ten. Sequenced material: uninvolved lung tissue not adjacent to the tumor. The source of these receptors is a human donor with non-small cell lung cancer.

The J gene is TRBJ2-3, the V gene TRBV2, with 10 nucleotides matching TRBD1. Germline V gives CDR1 SNHLY, CDR2 FYNNEI. V shed 6 bases and J 2 bases; nucleotides not matched to a gene: 5. The CDR3 spans 15 residues. The CDR3 DNA reads TGTGCCAGCAGCCGGGACAGGGGAACCACAGATACGCAGTATTTT. The encoded protein is CASSRDRGTTDTQYF.

The chain is built from TRBV19 and TRBJ2-2; 7 bases fit TRBD2. The CDR3 runs to 15 residues. The V gene end was trimmed by 1 base and the J gene end by 5 bases; junction bases not matched to a gene: 4. Per germline, CDR1 LNHDA and CDR2 SQIVND (reference sequence). The CDR3 DNA reads as TGTGCCAGTAGTATAGTTCGGGGAGGGACCGGGGAGCTGTTTTTT. Translated: CASSIVRGGTGELFF.

The chain employs TRBV11-3 and TRBJ2-7, with D perhaps TRBD1 (5 bases). The germline V gene has CDR1 SGHNT and CDR2 YENEEA. This CDR3 is 13 amino acids long. Deletions cut 5 bases from V and 6 bases from J, with 14 bases between. CDR3 in DNA: TGTGCCAGCAGCAAAGTCAGGGTTCGCGAGCAGTACTTC. It yields the protein CASSKVRVREQYF. Based on the CDR3 plus reference TRBV11-3 and TRBJ2-7, the full variable domain is EAGVVQSPRYKIIEKKQPVAFWCNPISGHNTLYWYLQNLGQGPELLIRYENEEAVDDSQLPKDRFSAERLKGVDSTLKIQPAELGDSAVYLCASSKVRVREQYFGPGTRLTVT.

CDR3 sequence reads: CAWSVISGANVLTF. The CDR3 DNA is TGTGCCTGGAGTGTGATCTCTGGGGCCAACGTCCTGACTTTC. This chain connects TRBV30 to TRBJ2-6; D is unclear. Germline V lookup: CDR1 GTSNPN, CDR2 SVGIG (reference sequence). V dropped 0 bases and J dropped 0 bases, with 3 bases sitting between them. The CDR3 extends over 14 amino acids.

CDR3: CASSIGLAGGTDTQYF. In DNA, the CDR3 is TGTGCCAGTAGTATAGGACTAGCGGGGGGCACAGATACGCAGTATTTT. J is TRBJ2-3 and V is TRBV19, with 12 positions matching TRBD2. J gave up 1 base and V 1 base, and 0 bases lay outside the gene matches. The CDR3 is 16 amino acids. The germline gives CDR1 LNHDA, CDR2 SQIVND (reference sequence).

The V and J genes are TRBV7-2 and TRBJ2-7; TRBD1 matches 10 bases. J gave up 2 bases and V 2 bases, and 6 bases lay outside the gene matches. This CDR3 is built from 16 residues. The V gene's germline CDR1 is SGHTA and CDR2 FQGNSA. CDR3 bases: TGTGCCAGCAGCTTACAATACGGGACAGGGGCCTACGAGCAGTACTTC. Its translation: CASSLQYGTGAYEQYF.

The chain combines TRBV7-9 with TRBJ2-1; D is ambiguous. Germline assignment: CDR1 SEHNR and CDR2 FQNEAQ (reference sequence). The ends were cut back, 5 bases at V and 3 bases at J, with 14 bases in the middle. The CDR3 has 15 amino acids. CDR3: CASSQIERRYNEQFF. CDR3 sequence (DNA): TGTGCCAGCAGCCAAATAGAGAGACGCTACAATGAGCAGTTCTTC.

The chain uses TRBV9 and TRBJ1-4; D is possibly TRBD1 (6 bases). Trimming stripped 0 bases from V and 7 bases from J, with 13 bases between. The CDR3 is 15 residues long. Germline lookup yields CDR1 SGDLS and CDR2 YYNGEE. Written as DNA, the CDR3 is TGTGCCAGCAGCGTAGCGGGCAGGGGAACTGAAAAACTGTTTTTT. It encodes CASSVAGRGTEKLFF.

This clone was seen only a few times. The J gene is TRBJ1-2, the V gene TRBV6-6; no clear D. CDR1 and CDR2 from the germline V gene are MNHNY and SVGAGI (reference sequence). V dropped 5 bases and J dropped 0 bases, with 16 bases sitting between them. The CDR3 spans 16 residues. The CDR3 sequence is CASSRREMLANYGYTF. As DNA, the CDR3 is TGTGCCAGCAGTCGTAGGGAGATGCTTGCTAACTATGGCTACACCTTC.